This T cell receptor beta chain emerged from a study of T cell changes during pregnancy in multiple sclerosis. Using immunoSEQ multiplex PCR, the repertoire was profiled, and TCRdb retains in-frame clones only, with some absent. The table lists 60,000 to 85,000 clones, about nine tenths of them singletons. The CDR3 length is 12 residues. Germline V gene data show CDR1 as GTSNPN and CDR2 as SVGIG (reference sequence). The ends were cut back, 2 bases at V and 7 bases at J, with 12 bases in the middle. The specimen was peripheral blood, collected in the second trimester of pregnancy. V gene TRBV30 combines with J gene TRBJ2-7, with D possibly TRBD1 on 6 matching bases. The receptor was derived from a female donor with multiple sclerosis, enrolled in a pregnancy study. CDR3 protein: CAWSMGAREQYF. In nucleotides, the CDR3 is TGTGCCTGGAGTATGGGGGCGCGGGAGCAGTACTTC.